The clone carrying this T cell receptor (beta chain) was detected a few times. The antigen remains undetermined. This entry is derived from a study of T-cell memory formation after mild COVID-19. Study context: Most TCR clusters belonged to a single donor. Study-wide points: A subset of responding clones appeared in pre-infection memory, suggesting cross-reactive memory joined.

Amplification by 5'RACE using constant-segment primers produced TCR alpha and TCR beta cDNA libraries that carried sample barcodes and UMIs. TCRdb re-analysed the 5' RACE reads in MiXCR, keeping a single row per CDR3 protein. Found here are hundreds of thousands of distinct CDR3 sequences, more than 15% of them singletons; the top ten hold around 13%. The CDR3 contains 15 residues. In germline, CDR1 is LNHNV, CDR2 YYDKDF (reference sequence). The V gene end was trimmed by 5 bases and the J gene end by 5 bases; junction bases not matched to a gene: 5. The clonotype was recovered from an adult woman who had mild COVID-19 (a few samples of this study predate the infection). Cell type and time point are not known. The source material was PBMCs or a T cell subset sorted from them (not recorded which). J is TRBJ2-2 and V is TRBV15, with 10 bases that match TRBD1. The CDR3 here is CATSRLGQGTGELFF. The CDR3 DNA reads TGTGCCACCAGCCGCCTGGGACAGGGGACCGGGGAGCTGTTTTTT.